One and the same sample provided the 25 T cell receptor beta chains below, sequenced in a study of T cell repertoires in cytomegalovirus infection (dated by TCRdb to between 2019 and 2020). Sequencing instrument: Illumina HiSeq 1500. The raw public reads went through TCRdb reprocessing: fastp at Q25, MiXCR clone calling, in-frame beta chains kept. Rows are combined by CDR3 protein, so each entry shows the most common genes and DNA. This sample has 40,000 to 50,000 distinct CDR3 sequences in its table, and more than 20% of those were observed once. The top ten clonotypes cover approximately 17% of the sample. For these receptors, no antigen is known. Sequencing used PBMCs, sequenced either directly or after in vitro stimulation (not recorded which). The receptors originated from a human donor in good health (CMV status not recorded). Some clones in this sample may be carry-over from other donors' samples.

Concerning this clonotype itself: One junction end does not reproduce the germline sequence, and a read error may be involved. CDR3 nucleotide sequence: TGTACCAGTAGCATAGCGGGACAGGGCTCCTACGAGCAGTACTTC. Encoded protein: CTSSIAGQGSYEQYF. J is TRBJ2-7 and V is TRBV19, with D maybe TRBD1 (9 bases). This CDR3 has 15 residues. In germline, CDR1 is LNHDA, CDR2 SQIVND (reference sequence).

The J gene is TRBJ2-1, the V gene TRBV5-1, with D hard to call. The germline V gene has CDR1 SGHRS and CDR2 YFSETQ. The CDR3 spans 11 residues. V dropped 1 base and J dropped 6 bases, with 2 bases sitting between them. The CDR3 DNA reads TGCGCCAGCAGCTTGAGCAATGAGCAGTTCTTC. Its protein product is CASSLSNEQFF.

This clonotype appeared a few times. This chain joins TRBV12-3 or TRBV12-4 and TRBJ1-6; maybe TRBD1 (5 bases). Trimming shortened V by 3 bases and J by 7 bases, and 16 bases separated the two germline ends. This CDR3 comprises 16 residues. The CDR3 DNA is TGTGCCAGCAGTTTGGGGGTTGTGGGGGTGAATTCACCCCTCCACTTT. Protein: CASSLGVVGVNSPLHF.

CDR3 DNA: TGTGCCAGCAGTTCTGGGGACACCCTGATGGTGTCCTACAATGAGCAGTTCTTC. The encoded protein is CASSSGDTLMVSYNEQFF. The V gene is TRBV28, the J gene TRBJ2-1, with D possibly being TRBD1 (6 bases). CDR3 length equals 18 residues. The V and J ends lost 4 bases and 1 base respectively, with 20 bases between them. Germline CDR1 reads MDHEN; CDR2 reads SYDVKM.

The CDR3 bases are TGTGCCAGCAGTTTATATGACTATAGGAACGAGCAGTACTTC. The encoded protein is CASSLYDYRNEQYF. This chain connects TRBV28 to TRBJ2-7, with a possible D match to TRBD2 (5 bases). V was cut by 1 base and J by 5 bases, with 12 bases left in between. Germline V gene sequence: CDR1 MDHEN, CDR2 SYDVKM. The CDR3 has 14 residues.

This clonotype was detected many times. The chain has TRBV7-2 and TRBJ2-7; the D is unclear. The V end was cut by 7 bases, the J end by 4 bases, with 8 bases between. This CDR3 is 11 amino acids long. The germline CDR1 and CDR2 sequences are SGHTA and FQGNSA. CDR3 nucleotide sequence: TGTGCCAGCACCGGCGGATACGAGCAGTACTTC. Residues: CASTGGYEQYF.

V is TRBV15 and J is TRBJ2-3; perhaps D is TRBD1 or TRBD2 (5 bases each). This CDR3 is built from 18 residues. The germline V gene encodes CDR1 LNHNV and CDR2 YYDKDF (reference sequence). Trimming removed 1 base from V and 2 bases from J, with 19 bases in between. CDR3 residues: CATSRGGTGTPFTDTQYF. CDR3 coding DNA: TGTGCCACCAGCAGAGGGGGGACCGGGACCCCCTTCACAGATACGCAGTATTTT. The complete variable domain, with remaining parts taken from reference TRBV15 and TRBJ2-3, reads DAMVIQNPRYQVTQFGKPVTLSCSQTLNHNVMYWYQQKSSQAPKLLFHYYDKDFNNEADTPDNFQSRRPNTSFCFLDIRSPGLGDTAMYLCATSRGGTGTPFTDTQYFGPGTRLTVL.

This chain links TRBV2 with TRBJ1-1; TRBD1 matches at 7 bases. The CDR3 consists of 12 residues. The V segment lost 6 bases and the J segment 4 bases; nucleotides outside the gene matches: 2. Germline V lookup: CDR1 SNHLY, CDR2 FYNNEI. In DNA form, the CDR3 reads TGTGCCAGCAGGACAGGGCCCACTGAAGCTTTCTTT. Protein sequence: CASRTGPTEAFF.

This clonotype was seen more than once but under ten times. The V and J genes are TRBV20-1 and TRBJ2-7, with no clear D. V was clipped by 5 bases and J by 6 bases, with 11 bases between them. This CDR3 contains 11 residues. The V gene's germline CDR1 is DFQATT and CDR2 SNEGSKA (reference sequence). Written as DNA, the CDR3 is TGCAGTGCTCATTCGTCAGCCGAGCAGTACTTC. Protein: CSAHSSAEQYF.

The table lists this clonotype with many counts. The genes are TRBV20-1 and TRBJ1-4; D remains unclear. The germline V gene encodes CDR1 DFQATT and CDR2 SNEGSKA (reference sequence). This CDR3 is 14 amino acids long. Trimming removed 6 bases at V and 2 bases at J, with 13 bases between. The CDR3 DNA sequence: TGCAGTGCACGGCAGTCGTCTACTAATGAAAAACTGTTTTTT. It is translated as CSARQSSTNEKLFF.

This clonotype was detected a few times. DNA for the CDR3: TGCAGTGCAGCCGGGGACACGAGCTCCTACGAGCAGTACTTC. Translated, it gives CSAAGDTSSYEQYF. V usage is TRBV20-1 and J usage is TRBJ2-7, with D possibly being TRBD1 (6 bases). This CDR3 has 14 amino acids. Germline V gene data show CDR1 as DFQATT and CDR2 as SNEGSKA (reference sequence). Trimming removed 6 bases at V and 0 bases at J, with 15 bases between.

For this clonotype: Compared with germline, one end of the junction differs, possibly owing to a read error. This chain connects TRBV29-1 to TRBJ2-7, with D perhaps TRBD2 (5 bases). CDR3 length equals 12 residues. The germline gives CDR1 SQVTM, CDR2 ANQGSEA. The chain's CDR3 is CSVRGSAYEQHF. The DNA of the CDR3 is TGCAGCGTTCGGGGATCAGCATACGAGCAGCACTTC.

This clonotype showed up many times. This CDR3 reads CASSLPNQPQHF. DNA for the CDR3: TGTGCCAGCAGCTTACCCAATCAGCCCCAGCATTTT. The J gene is TRBJ1-5, the V gene TRBV7-6; D is unclear. The germline V and J ends were trimmed by 2 bases and 3 bases, with 2 bases remaining between them. The CDR3 totals 12 residues. The germline V gene has CDR1 SGHVS and CDR2 FNYEAQ.

V and J are TRBV9 and TRBJ2-7; D unresolved. V lost 0 bases and J 0 bases, leaving 10 bases between the germline ends. Germline assignment: CDR1 SGDLS and CDR2 YYNGEE. The CDR3 loop spans 15 amino acids. The CDR3 sequence: CASSVALDGSYEQYF. CDR3 bases: TGTGCCAGCAGCGTAGCCCTTGACGGCTCCTACGAGCAGTACTTC.

Note on this clonotype: A much more abundant neighbour one base away suggests this may be a read error. The chain carries TRBV12-3 or TRBV12-4 and TRBJ2-5; D might be TRBD1 (6 bases). The CDR3 length is 14 residues. The CDR3 bases are TGTACCAGCAGACTCGGACAGAACCAAGAGACCCAGTACTTC. Amino acids: CTSRLGQNQETQYF.

This clonotype turned up a few times. The chain uses TRBV4-3 and TRBJ2-1, with D possibly matching TRBD2 (5 bases). Germline assignment: CDR1 LGHNA and CDR2 YSLEER. This CDR3 is 15 amino acids long. Trimming shortened V by 0 bases and J by 8 bases, and 14 bases separated the two germline ends. This chain's CDR3 is CASSQEDEGSDEQFF. DNA for the CDR3: TGCGCCAGCAGCCAAGAGGACGAGGGATCCGATGAGCAGTTCTTC.

This clonotype appeared once. The chain recombines TRBV7-2 with TRBJ1-3; no definite D call. V gave up 6 bases and J gave up 4 bases, with 13 bases separating them. The CDR3 is 14 amino acids. The germline V gene encodes CDR1 SGHTA and CDR2 FQGNSA. In DNA, the CDR3 is TGTGCCAGCAGAGTTAGAGGGCCCGGAAACACCATATATTTT. Translation gives CASRVRGPGNTIYF.

This clonotype was counted ten times or more. The chain joins TRBV7-2 to TRBJ2-3; D assignment may be TRBD1 or TRBD2 (5 bases each). The CDR3 is 15 amino acids. V was clipped by 5 bases and J by 7 bases, with 19 bases between them. Germline V CDR1 and CDR2: SGHTA, FQGNSA. CDR3 region: CASSPLVWGSNTQYF. The CDR3 DNA is TGTGCCAGCAGCCCCTTAGTATGGGGGTCAAATACGCAGTATTTT.

Many counts were recorded for this clonotype. This rearrangement joins TRBV12-3 or TRBV12-4 to TRBJ2-1; 13 bases line up with TRBD2. There are 20 residues in the CDR3. J lost 6 bases, V lost 5 bases, and 19 bases had no gene match. The CDR3: CASSRSSLAGGQGPSNEQFF. The CDR3 DNA reads TGTGCCAGCAGTCGGTCGTCACTAGCGGGGGGGCAGGGCCCAAGCAATGAGCAGTTCTTC.

The chain recombines TRBV6-1 with TRBJ2-1, with 10 bases that match TRBD1. The trim removed 7 bases at V and 6 bases at J, leaving 12 bases unmatched. The CDR3 is 16 amino acids. CDR1 and CDR2 from the germline V gene are MNHNS and SASEGT. CDR3 in amino acids: CASTPLGGTGANEQFF. The CDR3 DNA reads as TGTGCCAGCACCCCATTAGGGGGGACAGGGGCCAATGAGCAGTTCTTC.

This clonotype was seen a handful of times. The rearrangement links TRBV11-2 to TRBJ2-6; weak D call: TRBD2 (6 bases). The CDR3 spans 16 residues. Germline CDR1 is SGHAT and CDR2 is FQNNGV. V lost 5 bases and J 0 bases, leaving 11 bases between the germline ends. In DNA, the CDR3 is TGTGCCAGCAGCGGAGGGGTCCTCTCTGGGGCCAACGTCCTGACTTTC. Protein sequence: CASSGGVLSGANVLTF.

The chain couples TRBV7-6 to TRBJ1-2; D uncertain. This CDR3 has 14 residues. V was clipped by 1 base and J by 7 bases, with 13 bases between them. Germline V gene sequence: CDR1 SGHVS, CDR2 FNYEAQ. CDR3 in amino acids: CASSLDATPGGYTF. The CDR3 DNA follows: TGTGCCAGCAGCTTAGATGCGACGCCGGGTGGCTACACCTTC.

This clonotype has just a few counts. The chain recombines TRBV12-3 or TRBV12-4 with TRBJ1-5; no clear D gene. Trimming took off 5 bases at V and 0 bases at J, with 2 bases between the two ends. CDR3 length: 12 amino acids. The CDR3 reads CASSISNQPQHF. CDR3 DNA: TGTGCCAGCAGTATTAGCAATCAGCCCCAGCATTTT.

This clonotype has at least ten counts. This chain links TRBV7-2 with TRBJ2-1; 7 bases line up with TRBD2. The germline CDR1 and CDR2 sequences are SGHTA and FQGNSA. CDR3 size: 15 residues. V was pared by 1 base and J by 8 bases, with 8 bases of the junction left unmatched. CDR3: CASSLDLADNYEQFF. CDR3 in DNA: TGTGCCAGCAGCTTAGACCTAGCGGACAACTATGAGCAGTTCTTC.

This clonotype was observed many times. The rearrangement uses TRBV28 and TRBJ2-5; 12 bases are a match to TRBD2. Germline trimming cut 6 bases from V and 5 bases from J; bases unmatched to any gene: 16. The CDR3 runs to 18 residues. The germline V gene has CDR1 MDHEN and CDR2 SYDVKM. CDR3 amino acids: CASSSAGTSGSPVETQYF. In DNA form, the CDR3 reads TGTGCCAGCAGCAGCGCCGGGACTAGCGGGTCCCCGGTGGAGACCCAGTACTTC. Full variable domain (remainder filled in from reference TRBV28 and TRBJ2-5): DVKVTQSSRYLVKRTGEKVFLECVQDMDHENMFWYRQDPGLGLRLIYFSYDVKMKEKGDIPEGYSVSREKKERFSLILESASTNQTSMYLCASSSAGTSGSPVETQYFGPGTRLLVL.